Shown below are 4 T cell receptor beta chains from a single sample sequenced in a study of tumor-infiltrating lymphocytes in oesophageal squamous cell carcinoma. TCRdb reanalysed the PCR reads using MiXCR and keeps one entry per CDR3 protein. Of about 23,000 distinct CDR3 sequences listed, 30% to 40% are singletons. The sequenced material came from esophageal tumor tissue. The source of these receptors is a male donor with esophageal squamous cell carcinoma.

The chain links TRBV7-2 to TRBJ2-5; D is perhaps TRBD1 or TRBD2 (5 bases each). The CDR3 is 15 residues long. Trimming shortened V by 3 bases and J by 2 bases, and 13 bases separated the two germline ends. The V gene's germline CDR1 is SGHTA and CDR2 FQGNSA. Here the CDR3 reads CASSFTGTSQETQYF. The CDR3 region has the DNA TGTGCCAGCAGCTTTACCGGGACCTCTCAAGAGACCCAGTACTTC.

The chain uses TRBV7-6 and TRBJ2-2, with a weak D call TRBD2 (5 bases). This CDR3 spans 15 amino acids. The germline gives CDR1 SGHVS, CDR2 FNYEAQ. The germline V and J ends were trimmed by 1 base and 4 bases, with 10 bases remaining between them. CDR3 in DNA: TGTGCCAGCAGCTTAGGTACCCGGGGCACCGGGGAGCTGTTTTTT. Translated, it gives CASSLGTRGTGELFF.

With regard to this clonotype: The CDR3 does not end in the conserved phenylalanine or tryptophan, so this is likely a read error. The DNA is omitted, as the CDR3 cannot be located on it reliably, and the CDR3 follows TCRdb's listing. The V call is TRBV6-6, the J call TRBJ2-1; the table's D gene call, TRBD2, was not cross checked with the DNA. Looked up from germline, CDR1 is MNHNY and CDR2 is SVGAGI (reference sequence). From its first to its last residue, the CDR3 has 14 amino acids. This CDR3 is CASSWEGYAYTFGS.

Comment on this clonotype: The conserved phenylalanine or tryptophan is not found at the CDR3 terminus, so this likely reflects a read error. The DNA is omitted, as the CDR3 cannot be located on it reliably, and the CDR3 follows TCRdb's listing. The V call is TRBV11-2, the J call TRBJ2-7; no DNA check was done on the table's D call, TRBD1. The germline gives CDR1 SGHAT, CDR2 FQNNGV. A total of 18 residues make up the CDR3, ends included. CDR3 in amino acids: CASSQVGQDTNYGYTFGS.